The clone carrying this T cell receptor beta chain has a handful of counts. What it recognizes is unknown. The data originate from a study of T cell responses to AZD1222 COVID-19 vaccine. The germline CDR1 and CDR2 sequences are MNHEY and SVGAGI. V dropped 9 bases and J dropped 0; count of bases not matched to a gene: 7. CDR3 length: 14 residues. General study results and limits: At baseline, just five or six AZD1222 recipients tested seropositive. With two AZD1222 doses given, Spike-specific TCR breadth and depth both rose.

Generated by immunoSEQ multiplex PCR, the TCRdb table keeps only in-frame clones and is missing some. The repertoire holds 120,000 or so clones, with roughly 91% as singletons. The starting material was peripheral blood, obtained on day 0 of MenACWY control vaccination. This receptor was taken from an adult in good health. The chain is built from TRBV6-5 and TRBJ1-2; 7 nucleotides agree with TRBD1. CDR3 in amino acids: CASGQVLSNYGYTF. The CDR3 DNA reads as TGTGCCAGTGGACAGGTCCTATCTAACTATGGCTACACCTTC.